These 24 T cell receptor beta chains originate from one sample sequenced in a study of CD8 T cells in Susac syndrome. RNA totalling about 0.5 to 1 ug underwent reverse transcription with random hexamers. TCRdb independently ran MiXCR on the immunoSEQ multiplex PCR reads; one entry per CDR3 protein. The sample gives some 160,000 distinct CDR3 sequences, 90% to 95% of which show up once; 0.12% is in the top ten. The sequenced sample consisted of CD4+ T cells from PBMCs. These receptors were obtained from a human donor with Susac syndrome.

The chain employs TRBV20-1 and TRBJ2-6; D might be TRBD2 (5 bases). V lost 6 bases to trimming and J lost 9 bases, with 15 bases between them. Germline lookup yields CDR1 DFQATT and CDR2 SNEGSKA (reference sequence). There are 13 residues in the CDR3. The CDR3 DNA follows: TGCAGTGCCCTATCCGGGGTCGGCAACGTCCTGACTTTC. The encoded protein is CSALSGVGNVLTF.

V usage is TRBV20-1 and J usage is TRBJ2-1; TRBD1 matches at 8 bases. J was trimmed by 8 bases and V by 1 base; bases with no gene match: 10. CDR1 and CDR2 (germline): DFQATT, SNEGSKA (reference sequence). The CDR3 contains 15 residues. The CDR3 loop is CSARGDLDREDEQFF. CDR3 nucleotide sequence: TGCAGTGCTAGAGGAGACCTGGACAGGGAGGATGAGCAGTTCTTC.

V and J are TRBV11-2 and TRBJ2-7; a weak D match, TRBD1 (5 bases). CDR1 SGHAT and CDR2 FQNNGV come from the germline V gene. V lost 3 bases, J lost 6 bases, and 15 bases lay in between. This CDR3 has 14 residues. The CDR3 DNA sequence: TGTGCCAGCAGCTTCCTACAGACAGTCGGCGAGCAGTACTTC. Translated: CASSFLQTVGEQYF. Supplemented by reference TRBV11-2 and TRBJ2-7, the full variable domain reads EAGVAQSPRYKIIEKRQSVAFWCNPISGHATLYWYQQILGQGPKLLIQFQNNGVVDDSQLPKDRFSAERLKGVDSTLKIQPAKLEDSAVYLCASSFLQTVGEQYFGPGTRLTVT.

The rearrangement links TRBV20-1 to TRBJ2-7; D perhaps matches TRBD1 (5 bases). This CDR3 is 13 amino acids long. Looked up from germline, CDR1 is DFQATT and CDR2 is SNEGSKA (reference sequence). V lost 8 bases and J lost 6, with 20 bases in between. The DNA for the CDR3 is TGCAGTTCGAACCGACAGCCCCTCGGCGAGCAGTACTTC. Its protein product is CSSNRQPLGEQYF.

J is TRBJ2-5 and V is TRBV24-1; 10 bases are shared with TRBD2. The CDR3 spans 13 residues. V shed 6 bases, J shed 3 bases, and the junction held 0 bases outside the gene matches. Germline V CDR1 and CDR2: KGHDR, SFDVKD. The CDR3 nucleotides are TGTGCCACCAGTCTAGCGGGGGAAGAGACCCAGTACTTC. This codes for CATSLAGEETQYF.

This rearrangement joins TRBV6-5 to TRBJ2-5, with TRBD2 as a possible D gene (5 bases). Trimming removed 2 bases from V and 4 bases from J, with 8 bases in between. Germline CDR1 reads MNHEY; CDR2 reads SVGAGI. The CDR3 has 13 amino acids. CDR3 sequence reads: CASSYAGLETQYF. CDR3 in DNA: TGTGCCAGCAGTTACGCGGGTTTAGAGACCCAGTACTTC.

Comment on this clonotype: Sequence at one end of the junction differs from germline and may be a read error. The V and J genes are TRBV5-6 and TRBJ1-5; 9 bases align to TRBD1. The germline CDR1 and CDR2 sequences are SGHDT and YYEEEE. The CDR3 extends over 12 amino acids. As DNA, the CDR3 is TGTGCCAGCAGGTTGGGACAGGGTCCCCAGCATTTT. Amino acid sequence: CASRLGQGPQHF.

The V call is TRBV19, the J call TRBJ1-4; 10 positions agree with TRBD1. Germline CDR1 reads LNHDA; CDR2 reads SQIVND (reference sequence). The ends lost 6 bases at V and 8 bases at J; junction bases unmatched: 9. The CDR3 is made up of 15 amino acids. The CDR3 DNA sequence: TGTGCCAGTAGCCACCGACAGGGGGCTCCGGAAAAACTGTTTTTT. It specifies CASSHRQGAPEKLFF.

V gene TRBV6-2 or TRBV6-3 combines with J gene TRBJ2-5; TRBD1 matches 8 bases. This CDR3 spans 16 amino acids. Germline V gives CDR1 MNHEY, CDR2 SVGEGT. J gave up 5 bases and V 0 bases, and 8 bases lay outside the gene matches. The DNA of the CDR3 is TGTGCCAGCAGTTACTCGCAGGGGGCACTTGGGGAGACCCAGTACTTC. Residues: CASSYSQGALGETQYF.

The chain links TRBV5-1 to TRBJ2-5; 13 bases are a match to TRBD2. Per the germline V gene, CDR1 is SGHRS and CDR2 is YFSETQ. J lost 0 bases, V lost 5 bases, and 1 base had no gene match. This CDR3 comprises 15 residues. In DNA, the CDR3 is TGCGCCAGCAGGGGACTAGCGGGGAACCAAGAGACCCAGTACTTC. This encodes CASRGLAGNQETQYF. Based on the CDR3 plus reference TRBV5-1 and TRBJ2-5, the full variable domain is KAGVTQTPRYLIKTRGQQVTLSCSPISGHRSVSWYQQTPGQGLQFLFEYFSETQRNKGNFPGRFSGRQFSNSRSEMNVSTLELGDSALYLCASRGLAGNQETQYFGPGTRLLVL.

The rearrangement links TRBV7-2 to TRBJ1-1; possible D gene TRBD1, 6 bases. CDR1 SGHTA and CDR2 FQGNSA come from the germline V gene. V lost 3 bases, J lost 6 bases, and 11 bases lay in between. The CDR3 totals 13 residues. The CDR3 protein is CASSFGGASEAFF. In nucleotides, the CDR3 is TGTGCCAGCAGCTTTGGGGGCGCGTCTGAAGCTTTCTTT.

This clonotype was recorded only once. CDR3 protein: CATSRDIPNTEAFF. In DNA form, the CDR3 reads TGTGCCACCAGCAGGGACATACCGAACACTGAAGCTTTCTTT. The chain has TRBV15 and TRBJ1-1, with a weak D call TRBD1 (5 bases). The CDR3 contains 14 residues. Looked up from germline, CDR1 is LNHNV and CDR2 is YYDKDF (reference sequence). Deletions cut 3 bases from V and 1 base from J, with 9 bases between.

This rearrangement joins TRBV25-1 to TRBJ2-3; D possibly corresponds to TRBD2 (6 bases). Germline CDR1 reads MGHDK; CDR2 reads SYGVNS. Trimming stripped 1 base from V and 0 bases from J, with 8 bases between. The CDR3 runs to 15 residues. Written as DNA, the CDR3 is TGTGCCAGCAGTGAATCTCGGGGGAGCACAGATACGCAGTATTTT. It translates to CASSESRGSTDTQYF. Supplemented by reference TRBV25-1 and TRBJ2-3, the full variable domain reads EADIYQTPRYLVIGTGKKITLECSQTMGHDKMYWYQQDPGMELHLIHYSYGVNSTEKGDLSSESTVSRIRTEHFPLTLESARPSHTSQYLCASSESRGSTDTQYFGPGTRLTVL.

The chain joins TRBV5-4 to TRBJ2-3; TRBD2 matches at 10 bases. Unmatched junction bases numbered 2, after V lost 0 bases and J lost 4 bases. Germline V gene sequence: CDR1 SGHNT, CDR2 YYREEE (reference sequence). The CDR3 consists of 15 residues. The CDR3 bases are TGTGCCAGCAGCTTGGTAACTAGCGGGGCAGATACGCAGTATTTT. It translates to CASSLVTSGADTQYF.

V is TRBV14 and J is TRBJ1-1, with D hard to call. Trimming cost V 0 bases and J 1 base, with 6 bases left between them. This CDR3 has 14 amino acids. From germline, CDR1 is SGHDN and CDR2 FVKESK. CDR3 bases: TGTGCCAGCAGCCAAGATCGGCGGAACACTGAAGCTTTCTTT. Translated: CASSQDRRNTEAFF.

The gene calls are TRBV6-2 or TRBV6-3 and TRBJ2-2; D might be TRBD1 or TRBD2, each matching 5 bases. CDR3 length: 16 residues. Germline V gene data show CDR1 as MNHEY and CDR2 as SVGEGT. The V and J ends lost 6 bases and 1 base respectively, with 15 bases between them. CDR3 bases: TGTGCCAGCAGCCTAACCGGGACCAGGAACACCGGGGAGCTGTTTTTT. Amino acids: CASSLTGTRNTGELFF.

Only one count was recorded for this clonotype. CDR3 nucleotides: TGTGCCACCAGCAGAGAACTGGCAGGTGAAGCTTTCTTT. Protein: CATSRELAGEAFF. The V gene is TRBV15, the J gene TRBJ1-1; D uncertain. Looked up from germline, CDR1 is LNHNV and CDR2 is YYDKDF (reference sequence). The CDR3 extends over 13 amino acids. The V and J ends lost 0 bases and 7 bases respectively, with 9 bases between them.

The chain uses TRBV20-1 and TRBJ2-1, with 8 bases matching TRBD2. Germline V gene lookup returns CDR1 DFQATT and CDR2 SNEGSKA (reference sequence). Unmatched junction bases numbered 5, after V lost 7 bases and J lost 0 bases. The CDR3 has 14 amino acids. CDR3 in amino acids: CSVSGTSSYNEQFF. The CDR3 DNA follows: TGCAGTGTCTCCGGGACTAGCTCCTACAATGAGCAGTTCTTC.

This clonotype is a singleton in its sample. The genes are TRBV18 and TRBJ1-2; the match to TRBD1 covers 10 bases. Germline loops: CDR1 KGHSH, CDR2 LQKENI. The V gene end was trimmed by 1 base and the J gene end by 6 bases; junction bases not matched to a gene: 14. This CDR3 region has 18 residues. The CDR3 DNA reads TGTGCCAGCTCACCACTCACCTCCGGGACAGGGGTTCTGCATGGCTACACCTTC. Translating gives CASSPLTSGTGVLHGYTF.

This chain links TRBV7-9 with TRBJ2-1, with D unclear. Trimming removed 1 base from V and 12 bases from J, with 10 bases in between. The length of the CDR3 is 12 residues. Germline loops: CDR1 SEHNR, CDR2 FQNEAQ (reference sequence). The CDR3 spells CASSLGAVVQFF. The CDR3 region has the DNA TGTGCCAGCAGCTTAGGGGCCGTTGTGCAGTTCTTC. Full variable domain (remainder filled in from reference TRBV7-9 and TRBJ2-1): DTGVSQNPRHKITKRGQNVTFRCDPISEHNRLYWYRQTLGQGPEFLTYFQNEAQLEKSRLLSDRFSAERPKGSFSTLEIQRTEQGDSAMYLCASSLGAVVQFFGPGTRLTVL.

The gene calls are TRBV18 and TRBJ2-7, with 10 bases fitting TRBD1. Germline-derived CDR1 and CDR2 are KGHSH and LQKENI. The CDR3 is made up of 14 amino acids. J gave up 5 bases and V 3 bases, and 4 bases lay outside the gene matches. The DNA for the CDR3 is TGTGCCAGCTCACCCGGGACAGGGGACGACGAGCAGTACTTC. Its translation: CASSPGTGDDEQYF.

The chain combines TRBV3-1 with TRBJ2-1, with D unresolved. Between the trimmed V and J ends, which lost 3 bases and 6 bases, there was a span of 12 bases. Germline-derived CDR1 and CDR2 are LGHDT and YNNKEL (reference sequence). The CDR3 runs to 14 residues. The CDR3 loop reads CASSHQVQSNEQFF. The DNA for the CDR3 is TGTGCCAGCAGCCACCAAGTCCAGAGCAATGAGCAGTTCTTC.

V and J are TRBV19 and TRBJ2-6; D is undetermined. The V and J ends lost 7 bases and 0 bases respectively, with 7 bases between them. The germline CDR1 and CDR2 sequences are LNHDA and SQIVND (reference sequence). The CDR3 consists of 14 residues. The CDR3 region has the DNA TGTGCCAGTATTGGAACCTCTGGGGCCAACGTCCTGACTTTC. This gives the protein CASIGTSGANVLTF.

The CDR3 nucleotides are TGCAGCGTTGAACCGCAGGGTGGCACAGATACGCAGTATTTT. This gives the protein CSVEPQGGTDTQYF. This chain links TRBV29-1 with TRBJ2-3; D is possibly TRBD1 (5 bases). The length of the CDR3 is 14 residues. In germline, CDR1 is SQVTM, CDR2 ANQGSEA. The V gene lost 2 bases and the J gene lost 1 base, with 10 bases spanning the gap.